What follows are 5 T cell receptor beta chains derived from one specimen sequenced in a study of control samples from healthy donors and cancer patients. Sequenced by immunoSEQ multiplex PCR; TCRdb stores in-frame clones only, minus some. The sample includes some 150,000 clones, more than 85% of them seen just once. Source material: blood. These receptor sequences come from a man aged 25 to 45 in good health.

J is TRBJ1-2 and V is TRBV19; D unresolved. This CDR3 contains 14 residues. V gave up 6 bases and J gave up 8 bases, with 19 bases separating them. Per germline, CDR1 LNHDA and CDR2 SQIVND (reference sequence). The CDR3 loop is CASRRSEGTGGYTF. In DNA form, the CDR3 reads TGTGCCAGTAGGAGATCCGAGGGTACGGGAGGCTACACCTTC. The full variable domain, with the rest looked up from reference TRBV19 and TRBJ1-2, is DGGITQSPKYLFRKEGQNVTLSCEQNLNHDAMYWYRQDPGQGLRLIYYSQIVNDFQKGDIAEGYSVSREKKESFPLTVTSAQKNPTAFYLCASRRSEGTGGYTFGSGTRLTVV.

This chain uses TRBV5-8 with TRBJ1-1, with unresolved D. Trimming pared 3 bases from V and 1 base from J, leaving 7 bases between. The length of the CDR3 is 13 residues. Germline V lookup: CDR1 SGHTS, CDR2 YDEGEE. The CDR3 spells CASSSTPNTEAFF. The CDR3, as DNA: TGTGCCAGCAGCTCGACACCGAACACTGAAGCTTTCTTT.

This chain joins TRBV19 and TRBJ1-1, with D uncertain. Trimming removed 1 base at V and 0 bases at J, with 24 bases between. The CDR3 is 20 amino acids. The germline CDR1 and CDR2 sequences are LNHDA and SQIVND (reference sequence). As DNA, the CDR3 is TGTGCCAGTAGTATAGTTCTATTATCAGGTGGGCGTTCCATGAACACTGAAGCTTTCTTT. Translating it yields CASSIVLLSGGRSMNTEAFF.

V gene TRBV5-3 combines with J gene TRBJ1-6; no firm D call. TRBV5-3 is an ORF; its function is uncertain. CDR3 length: 15 amino acids. V lost 3 bases and J 5 bases, leaving 12 bases between the germline ends. The CDR3 reads CARSSSDGNNSPLHF. The CDR3 nucleotides are TGTGCCAGAAGCTCCTCGGACGGGAATAATTCACCCCTCCACTTT.

The V and J genes are TRBV27 and TRBJ2-7; 7 nucleotides match TRBD1. CDR1 and CDR2 from the germline V gene are MNHEY and SMNVEV (reference sequence). The CDR3 sequence is 14 residues long. The J segment lost 3 bases and the V segment lost 1 base, leaving 3 bases of the junction unmatched. CDR3 in amino acids: CASSLWGTDYEQYF. The CDR3 DNA sequence: TGTGCCAGCAGTTTATGGGGGACAGACTACGAGCAGTACTTC.